The present T cell receptor (beta chain) was sequenced within a study of blood T cell repertoires in COVID-19. In the study overall: Sources were T cells, B-cell-depleted T cells, or PBMCs; the material itself was cDNA or gDNA.

Trimming left V 1 base short and J 7 bases short, with 10 bases between. Germline V gene lookup returns CDR1 MNHNS and CDR2 SASEGT. The length of the CDR3 is 13 residues. Study processing details: Estimation of nucleated cell counts was performed using reference gene primer amplification. Here immunoSEQ multiplex PCR was the method, and the copy in TCRdb shows in-frame clones only, minus some. That table gives V, J and clone size, and the DNA gave D and trimming. The data show fewer than 350,000 clones, with around 90% seen just once and 3% to 4.5% held by the top ten. A Seattle source enrolled patients during active infection and followed them longitudinally.

This chain links TRBV6-1 with TRBJ2-5; D unclear. This receptor was identified in a woman aged 60 to 75 with COVID-19, enrolled during active disease. The sequencing input was peripheral blood. The CDR3 loop is CASSEGLPGTQYF. The CDR3 bases are TGTGCCAGCAGTGAAGGACTTCCCGGGACCCAGTACTTC.